This T cell receptor beta chain was observed in a study of cytomegalovirus exposure and HLA in healthy donors. The wider study: Prior work identified roughly 120 million unique TCR beta sequences in about 179 million T cells.

This PCR relied on a set of 60 Vbeta primers and 13 Jbeta primers. Clones were sequenced by immunoSEQ multiplex PCR, and TCRdb holds only the in-frame ones, with some missing. In the table there are some 140,000 clones, around 77% of which are singletons. Regarding the study as a whole: Per a later analysis, HLA-associated TCR beta chains showed more clonal expansion than other, equally common TCR beta chains.

This clone came up a few times. The target antigen is unknown. Donors consisted of healthy bone marrow donors. The CDR3 runs to 19 residues. Germline lookup yields CDR1 LGHNA and CDR2 YNFKEQ. Germline trimming cut 4 bases from V and 5 bases from J; bases unmatched to any gene: 16. Material for sequencing was PBMCs. The chain couples TRBV4-2 to TRBJ2-2; TRBD2 matches at 10 bases. The receptor's source is a man aged 30 to 39 in good health and CMV-seronegative. CDR3 nucleotides: TGTGCCAGCAGCCTAAAGCCCCTAGCGGGAGAGGTCGGGACCGGGGAGCTGTTTTTT. Translating gives CASSLKPLAGEVGTGELFF.